The 21 T cell receptor beta chains given below trace back to one sample, sequenced in a study of T cell repertoires in cytomegalovirus infection. Their specific antigens are unknown. Via MiXCR, TCRdb re-called the reads, giving one row per CDR3 protein. The table has hundreds of thousands of distinct CDR3 sequences, approximately 31% seen once. The source was cultured CD8+ T cells from PBMCs, collected from culture after CMV antigen stimulation. The receptors stem from a human donor in good health (CMV status not recorded). Some clones in this sample may be carry-over from other donors' samples.

This clonotype was seen more than once but under ten times. The chain employs TRBV6-2 or TRBV6-3 and TRBJ2-7, with 9 positions matching TRBD1. Germline trimming cut 7 bases from V and 7 bases from J; bases unmatched to any gene: 11. Germline CDR1 and CDR2: MNHEY and SVGEGT. CDR3 length equals 14 residues. The CDR3 reads CASISGQGYGEQYF. As DNA, the CDR3 is TGTGCCAGCATCTCCGGACAGGGGTATGGGGAGCAGTACTTC.

This clonotype has just a few counts. This sequence joins TRBV7-9 and TRBJ1-4, with TRBD1 matching over 7 bases. The V and J ends lost 7 bases and 8 bases, in that order; junction bases with no gene match: 10. The CDR3 totals 14 residues. The germline V gene encodes CDR1 SEHNR and CDR2 FQNEAQ (reference sequence). The CDR3 here is CASNLGGGQEKLFF. CDR3 in DNA: TGTGCCAGCAATTTGGGAGGGGGCCAAGAAAAACTGTTTTTT.

A remark on this clonotype: One end of the junction fails to match germline, which may point to a read error. The V and J genes are TRBV19 and TRBJ2-1; either TRBD1 or TRBD2 may fit D (5 bases each). The CDR3 consists of 15 residues. Germline V CDR1 and CDR2: LNHDA, SQIVND (reference sequence). CDR3 sequence reads: CASSKVRDGSNEQFF. The CDR3 coding sequence is TGTGCCAGTAGTAAGGTTCGGGACGGAAGCAATGAACAGTTCTTC.

This clonotype has more than one count but fewer than ten. The chain has TRBV6-5 and TRBJ2-2; D is ambiguous. CDR3 size: 16 residues. V shed 3 bases and J shed 1 base, with 12 bases lying between them. The germline V gene has CDR1 MNHEY and CDR2 SVGAGI. CDR3 protein: CASSYNRHVNTGELFF. DNA for the CDR3: TGTGCCAGCAGTTATAACAGACACGTGAACACCGGGGAGCTGTTTTTT.

This clonotype was counted a few times. The chain employs TRBV6-6 and TRBJ1-2; possible D gene TRBD1, 6 bases. V shed 5 bases and J shed 4 bases, with 11 bases lying between them. Germline V CDR1 and CDR2: MNHNY, SVGAGI (reference sequence). This CDR3 has 13 amino acids. The CDR3 reads CASSTGSLYGYTF. CDR3 DNA: TGTGCCAGCAGTACAGGGAGCCTCTATGGCTACACCTTC.

This clonotype was picked up a small number of times. The CDR3 loop reads CSVPGQPSYEQYF. CDR3 nucleotides: TGCAGCGTTCCGGGACAGCCGTCCTACGAGCAGTACTTC. The chain combines TRBV29-1 with TRBJ2-7; 7 positions agree with TRBD1. Germline CDR1 and CDR2: SQVTM and ANQGSEA. The CDR3 is 13 residues long. The J segment lost 1 base and the V segment lost 5 bases, leaving 5 bases of the junction unmatched.

The V call is TRBV7-6, the J call TRBJ1-3, with no clear D. The CDR3 has 20 residues. V gave up 2 bases and J gave up 0 bases, with 23 bases separating them. Germline CDR1 reads SGHVS; CDR2 reads FNYEAQ. The CDR3 DNA sequence: TGTGCCAGCAGCTTAAAGGCATCTTGGTCGACGGACTCCTCTGGAAACACCATATATTTT. Translating gives CASSLKASWSTDSSGNTIYF.

This clonotype was detected ten times or more. This chain joins TRBV7-2 and TRBJ1-2; D might be TRBD1 (6 bases). Germline CDR1 is SGHTA and CDR2 is FQGNSA. The CDR3 totals 13 residues. The germline V and J ends were trimmed by 6 bases and 4 bases, with 12 bases remaining between them. CDR3 sequence reads: CASRSRGFYGYTF. For the CDR3, the DNA is TGTGCCAGCAGGTCCAGGGGTTTCTATGGCTACACCTTC.

The chain uses TRBV7-3 and TRBJ1-3; D not resolved. The CDR3 loop spans 14 amino acids. V was cut by 6 bases and J by 2 bases, with 11 bases left in between. Germline V gives CDR1 SGHTA, CDR2 FQGTGA. The CDR3 here is CASSPSSPGNTIYF. The CDR3 coding sequence is TGTGCCAGCAGTCCTTCGTCCCCTGGAAACACCATATATTTT.

This clonotype was observed a handful of times. The rearrangement joins TRBV7-9 to TRBJ2-2; no clear D. Trimming removed 4 bases at V and 2 bases at J, with 14 bases between. Germline assignment: CDR1 SEHNR and CDR2 FQNEAQ (reference sequence). The CDR3 totals 16 residues. CDR3 in amino acids: CASSSTGGFNTGELFF. The CDR3 DNA is TGTGCCAGCAGCTCAACCGGCGGATTTAACACCGGGGAGCTGTTTTTT.

V is TRBV7-6 and J is TRBJ1-5; TRBD1 matches at 10 bases. Trimming removed 5 bases from V and 3 bases from J; junction bases left unmatched: 13. The CDR3 spans 18 residues. CDR1 is SGHVS, CDR2 FNYEAQ, per germline. The CDR3 loop reads CASSRGTGAKNFNQPQHF. Here the CDR3 DNA reads TGTGCCAGCAGCCGAGGGACAGGGGCCAAGAATTTCAATCAGCCCCAGCATTTT.

The rearrangement links TRBV13 to TRBJ2-2, with D maybe TRBD2 (7 bases). The germline CDR1 and CDR2 sequences are PRHDT and FYEKMQ (reference sequence). The CDR3 spans 16 residues. V was shortened by 4 bases and J by 4 bases, with 16 bases between the two germline ends. The CDR3 DNA sequence: TGTGCCAGCAGCTCCAGCGAGGGGGGGCCCACCGGGGAGCTGTTTTTT. This encodes CASSSSEGGPTGELFF.

Many counts were recorded for this clonotype. Here the CDR3 DNA reads TGCGCCAGCAGCCAAGAAGAGTCCACCGGGGAGCTGTTTTTT. Its protein is CASSQEESTGELFF. The rearrangement uses TRBV4-1 and TRBJ2-2; D unclear. Germline V gene lookup returns CDR1 MGHRA and CDR2 YSYEKL. The V end lost 0 bases, the J end lost 4 bases, and 6 bases lay between the germline ends. The CDR3 sequence is 14 residues long.

This clonotype was observed many times. V gene TRBV7-2 combines with J gene TRBJ1-1, with D possibly TRBD1 on 6 matching bases. Germline values: CDR1 SGHTA, CDR2 FQGNSA. The CDR3 has 15 amino acids. V gave up 4 bases and J gave up 6 bases, with 18 bases separating them. This CDR3 reads CASSSYPQGLSEAFF. CDR3 bases: TGTGCCAGCAGCTCCTACCCGCAGGGGTTGTCTGAAGCTTTCTTT.

There are a few counts of this clonotype. V usage is TRBV27 and J usage is TRBJ1-4; maybe TRBD1 (6 bases). Germline V gene data show CDR1 as MNHEY and CDR2 as SMNVEV (reference sequence). The CDR3 has 13 amino acids. The ends were cut back, 7 bases at V and 8 bases at J, with 14 bases in the middle. The CDR3 loop reads CASTGAAGEKLFF. CDR3 sequence (DNA): TGTGCCAGCACGGGGGCCGCAGGGGAAAAACTGTTTTTT.

V gene TRBV27 combines with J gene TRBJ1-2; perhaps TRBD1 as D (5 bases). The CDR3 is made up of 14 amino acids. Germline assignment: CDR1 MNHEY and CDR2 SMNVEV (reference sequence). The V end was cut by 6 bases, the J end by 0 bases, with 11 bases between. The CDR3 nucleotides are TGTGCCAGCAGCCCACAGGAGTCTAACTATGGCTACACCTTC. Its protein is CASSPQESNYGYTF.

This clonotype was detected ten times or more. V gene TRBV7-8 combines with J gene TRBJ2-3; TRBD2 agrees at 9 bases. Trimming removed 8 bases from V and 5 bases from J; junction bases left unmatched: 14. CDR1 SGHVS and CDR2 FQNEAQ come from the germline V gene. The CDR3 consists of 16 residues. The CDR3 DNA reads TGTGCCAGCTCTAAGGGGGCTAGCGGGGTTCAAGATACGCAGTATTTT. This encodes CASSKGASGVQDTQYF. The entire variable domain, with the rest obtained from reference TRBV7-8 and TRBJ2-3, is as follows: GAGVSQSPRYKVAKRGQDVALRCDPISGHVSLFWYQQALGQGPEFLTYFQNEAQLDKSGLPSDRFFAERPEGSVSTLKIQRTQQEDSAVYLCASSKGASGVQDTQYFGPGTRLTVL.

The V and J genes are TRBV27 and TRBJ2-1; 7 bases align to TRBD1. The V and J ends lost 7 bases and 3 bases, in that order; junction bases with no gene match: 9. The CDR3 is 15 residues long. The germline V gene encodes CDR1 MNHEY and CDR2 SMNVEV (reference sequence). For the CDR3, the DNA is TGTGCCAGCAACCCCGGGACAGAAGACTACAATGAGCAGTTCTTC. Protein product: CASNPGTEDYNEQFF.

The chain employs TRBV27 and TRBJ2-2; no clear D. The V gene lost 11 bases and the J gene lost 0 bases, with 16 bases spanning the gap. Germline CDR1 reads MNHEY; CDR2 reads SMNVEV (reference sequence). The CDR3 runs 15 residues. CDR3 protein: CASRNPFANTGELFF. As DNA, the CDR3 is TGTGCCTCCCGCAACCCTTTCGCGAACACCGGGGAGCTGTTTTTT.

The chain uses TRBV12-5 and TRBJ2-2; D unresolved. This CDR3 spans 13 amino acids. Trimming stripped 3 bases from V and 5 bases from J, with 7 bases between. The V gene's germline CDR1 is LGHNT and CDR2 FRNRAP. The CDR3 protein is CASGFWGTGELFF. For the CDR3, the DNA is TGTGCTAGTGGTTTTTGGGGTACCGGGGAGCTGTTTTTT.

This chain joins TRBV27 and TRBJ2-1, with D uncertain. CDR3 length: 14 amino acids. V was trimmed by 0 bases and J by 5 bases, leaving 8 bases between them. Germline loops: CDR1 MNHEY, CDR2 SMNVEV (reference sequence). The CDR3 nucleotides read TGTGCCAGCAGTTTATCGACCCCACACAATGAGCAGTTCTTC. This encodes CASSLSTPHNEQFF.